This entry is about one T cell receptor beta chain. As yet, its antigen is unknown. Reverse transcribing all isolated RNA meant expressed TCRB transcripts were sequenced. Naive, central memory and regulatory T cell samples averaged approximately 3.8 million reads. This table comes from immunoSEQ multiplex PCR, and its TCRdb copy is limited to in-frame clones, with some not included. Counted here are roughly 150,000 clones, 8.5% to 14% occurring once; the ten biggest clones make up roughly 2%. This sample is part of a study of beta chain features in type 1 diabetes. About the study: Patients were similar to healthy donors in age and gender (as well as in cell yields). Study-wide results and caveats: There were fewer insertions and more deletions at the VDJ junctions of type 1 diabetes patients.

Germline V lookup: CDR1 LGHNA, CDR2 YSLEER. V lost 4 bases and J lost 4, with 16 bases in between. The CDR3 consists of 15 residues. The collection from each donor was one heparinised blood draw averaging roughly 110 mL. The clonotype comes from a man in his late teens or twenties in good health. The J gene is TRBJ1-2, the V gene TRBV4-3, with D maybe TRBD1 (5 bases). Sequenced: central memory CD4+ T cells from blood. The DNA for the CDR3 is TGCGCCAGCAGCCGTCTGACTGGGGACTCCTATGGCTACACCTTC. Translating gives CASSRLTGDSYGYTF.